This TCR beta chain was found in a study of neurological immune-mediated disorders. Whole-study results and caveats: Expansion of TCR clones was greatest in HTLV-1-associated myelopathy and smallest in multiple sclerosis, where it fell below that of healthy controls. Because no CDR3 amino acid sequences were shared across subjects by expanded clones, private repertoires were suggested in all groups.

Points on this clonotype: What it binds is unknown. The germline gene is not matched at one end of the junction; a read error may be the cause.

One entry per CDR3 protein, called by TCRdb with MiXCR from the 5' RACE reads. In the table there are approximately 59,000 distinct CDR3 sequences, over 4% of which are singletons. There are 13 residues in the CDR3. CDR1 and CDR2 (germline): DFQATT, SNEGSKA (reference sequence). The chain has TRBV20-1 and TRBJ2-1; maybe TRBD1 (5 bases). The receptor was isolated from a human donor with multiple sclerosis. The donor label of this sample is uncertain. The sample taken for sequencing was PBMCs. This CDR3 reads CGARQSSYNEQFF. DNA for the CDR3: TGCGGTGCTAGACAGAGCTCCTACAACGAGCAGTTCTTC.